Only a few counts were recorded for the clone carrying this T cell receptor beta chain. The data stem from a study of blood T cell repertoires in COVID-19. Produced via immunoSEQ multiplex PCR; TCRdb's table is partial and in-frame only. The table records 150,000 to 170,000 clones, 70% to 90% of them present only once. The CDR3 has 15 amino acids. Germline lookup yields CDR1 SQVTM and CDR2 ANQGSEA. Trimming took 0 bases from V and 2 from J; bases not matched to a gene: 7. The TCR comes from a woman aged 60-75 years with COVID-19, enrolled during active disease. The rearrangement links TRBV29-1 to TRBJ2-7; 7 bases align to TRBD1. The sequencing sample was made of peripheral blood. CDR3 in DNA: TGCAGCGTTGAAGATATGAGACAGGGAACCTACGAGCAGTACTTC. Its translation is CSVEDMRQGTYEQYF.